Described below is a single TCR beta chain sequence and its context. Its antigen is still unknown. This specimen comes from a study of T cell responses to AZD1222 COVID-19 vaccine. Whole-study findings and limits: Spike-wide coverage was observed for vaccine-associated CD4 TCRs, with dominant responses at 160-218 and 743-854. Repertoires were obtained only post-peak T cell response. Baseline antibody screening turned up just a handful of seropositive AZD1222 recipients. Most donors were white British, females outnumbered males, and clonal diversity was possibly underestimated.

The ends lost 3 bases at V and 0 bases at J; junction bases unmatched: 5. The CDR3 contains 15 residues. Germline V gene sequence: CDR1 KGHSH, CDR2 LQKENI. Method: immunoSEQ multiplex PCR; TCRdb's copy keeps in-frame clones and lacks some. In the table there are some 180,000 clones, just under 95% of which are singletons. This TCR derives from an adult who received the MenACWY meningococcal vaccine as a control. This rearrangement joins TRBV18 to TRBJ2-7, with 7 positions matching TRBD1. The source was peripheral blood, collected 28 days after the second dose of the MenACWY control vaccine. The CDR3 loop is CASSPKTGFSYEQYF. The CDR3 DNA is TGTGCCAGCTCACCCAAGACAGGGTTCTCCTACGAGCAGTACTTC. Complete variable domain (other parts from reference TRBV18 and TRBJ2-7): NAGVMQNPRHLVRRRGQEARLRCSPMKGHSHVYWYRQLPEEGLKFMVYLQKENIIDESGMPKERFSAEFPKEGPSILRIQQVVRGDSAAYFCASSPKTGFSYEQYFGPGTRLTVT.